Described below is a single T cell receptor (beta chain) sequence and its context. Its target is unknown. Expansion of antigen-specific CD4+ T cells with viral peptide pools was carried out by the ViraFEST assay before sequencing. Researchers isolated CD4+ T cells once 9 to 11 days of culture had elapsed. Supplemented with 7.5 to 10 IU/ml IL-2 and 10 ug/ml peptides, a few million PBMC per well were kept in culture. Researchers swapped half the medium for IL-2 medium on both days 3 and 7. The V gene's germline CDR1 is SGHAT and CDR2 FQNNGV. The V gene end was trimmed by 4 bases and the J gene end by 3 bases; junction bases not matched to a gene: 9. The CDR3 runs 15 residues. Using immunoSEQ multiplex PCR, the repertoire was profiled, and TCRdb retains in-frame clones only, with some absent. The profile shows 25,000 to 35,000 clones, about 66% of them singletons. This record belongs to a study of vaccination effects on CD4 cells after COVID-19.

The receptor was derived from a human donor who received a COVID-19 vaccine. The V gene is TRBV11-2, the J gene TRBJ2-7; 7 bases are a match to TRBD2. The source was CD4+ T cells from PBMCs cultured with HCoV-229E spike peptides, collected before COVID-19 vaccination. CDR3 amino acids: CASSSGTTSFYEQYF. In DNA, the CDR3 is TGTGCCAGCAGCTCCGGGACTACCTCCTTCTACGAGCAGTACTTC. The whole variable domain, remainder taken from reference TRBV11-2 and TRBJ2-7, is EAGVAQSPRYKIIEKRQSVAFWCNPISGHATLYWYQQILGQGPKLLIQFQNNGVVDDSQLPKDRFSAERLKGVDSTLKIQPAKLEDSAVYLCASSSGTTSFYEQYFGPGTRLTVT.